A single sample is the source of the 24 T cell receptor beta chains below, sequenced in a study of T cell repertoires in cytomegalovirus infection. TCRdb reprocessed the reads via MiXCR and lists one record per CDR3 protein. The data contain 90,000 to 130,000 distinct CDR3 sequences, around a tenth of them singletons. The antigens these receptors bind are not known. The sample consisted of PBMCs, sequenced either directly or after in vitro stimulation (not recorded which). The receptors shown here come from a human donor in good health (CMV status not recorded). Some clones in this sample may be carry-over from other donors' samples.

This clonotype was observed many times. The chain recombines TRBV7-2 with TRBJ2-1; D possibly corresponds to TRBD2 (6 bases). The germline V gene encodes CDR1 SGHTA and CDR2 FQGNSA. This CDR3 contains 14 residues. V was pared by 6 bases and J by 4 bases, with 13 bases between. The CDR3 loop reads CASSSSGPYNEQFF. CDR3 DNA sequence: TGTGCCAGCAGTAGCAGCGGGCCGTACAATGAGCAGTTCTTC.

This clonotype appeared a few times. The rearrangement links TRBV20-1 to TRBJ2-1; 13 nucleotides match TRBD2. V gave up 6 bases and J gave up 7 bases; unmatched junction bases: 6. The CDR3 consists of 14 residues. Germline V gives CDR1 DFQATT, CDR2 SNEGSKA (reference sequence). CDR3 sequence: CSAQLAGGPNEQFF. CDR3 DNA sequence: TGCAGTGCCCAACTAGCGGGAGGGCCTAATGAGCAGTTCTTC.

This clonotype has a count of ten or more. The V and J genes are TRBV20-1 and TRBJ2-3, with 7 bases lining up with TRBD2. The trim removed 6 bases at V and 0 bases at J, leaving 12 bases unmatched. The CDR3 covers 16 residues. Looked up from germline, CDR1 is DFQATT and CDR2 is SNEGSKA (reference sequence). The CDR3, as DNA: TGCAGTGCAACTCACGGGAGGACTCCTAGCACAGATACGCAGTATTTT. The encoded protein is CSATHGRTPSTDTQYF.

J is TRBJ2-7 and V is TRBV12-3 or TRBV12-4, with 11 bases aligning to TRBD2. Unmatched junction bases numbered 7, after V lost 7 bases and J lost 2 bases. CDR3 length: 15 residues. This CDR3 reads CASILTSGETYEQYV. DNA of the CDR3: TGTGCCAGCATCCTGACTAGCGGGGAAACCTACGAGCAGTACGTC.

Here the CDR3 reads CASWTISNQPQHF. DNA for the CDR3: TGTGCCAGCTGGACTATCAGCAATCAGCCCCAGCATTTT. This chain links TRBV6-2 or TRBV6-3 with TRBJ1-5; D is unclear. This CDR3 is built from 13 residues. V lost 8 bases and J lost 1, with 9 bases in between. Germline CDR1 and CDR2: MNHEY and SVGEGT.

Ten or more counts support this clonotype. The chain is built from TRBV4-3 and TRBJ1-6, with D tentatively TRBD1 (6 bases). The CDR3 extends over 21 amino acids. CDR1 is LGHNA, CDR2 YSLEER, per germline. V lost 2 bases and J lost 4, with 27 bases in between. DNA of the CDR3: TGCGCCAGCAGCCAAAGCTATCGTGGCGGGGGGCCCGGGGGGTATAATTCACCCCTCCACTTT. Translating gives CASSQSYRGGGPGGYNSPLHF.

At least ten counts were recorded for this clonotype. The gene calls are TRBV7-6 and TRBJ2-1; D uncertain. The germline V gene encodes CDR1 SGHVS and CDR2 FNYEAQ. Deletions cut 3 bases from V and 6 bases from J, with 15 bases between. The CDR3 consists of 15 residues. The CDR3 nucleotides read TGTGCCAGCAGCTTGGGCGCGGAGCGTCTCAATGAGCAGTTCTTC. Amino acids: CASSLGAERLNEQFF.

This clonotype was observed at least ten times. This chain joins TRBV4-1 and TRBJ2-3; D not resolved. Looked up from germline, CDR1 is MGHRA and CDR2 is YSYEKL. Trimming removed 1 base at V and 5 bases at J, with 7 bases between. The CDR3 spans 13 residues. The CDR3 loop is CASSQVSGDTQYF. The CDR3 DNA follows: TGCGCCAGCAGCCAAGTGTCGGGAGATACGCAGTATTTT.

The V call is TRBV24-1, the J call TRBJ2-3; 7 bases fit TRBD2. The CDR3 is 16 amino acids. Germline loops: CDR1 KGHDR, CDR2 SFDVKD. With 9 bases clipped from V and 2 bases from J, the junction kept 13 bases outside the gene matches. The CDR3 DNA sequence: TGTGCCACCTCAATTCTTTCAGCGGGGAACACAGATACGCAGTATTTT. This translates into CATSILSAGNTDTQYF.

Remarks on this clonotype: This may be a read error, as it is one base from a much larger clone. For the CDR3, the DNA is TGTGCCATCATGTCAGCGGGAGAGGCGGAGCAGTACTTC. Protein product: CAIMSAGEAEQYF. V usage is TRBV10-3 and J usage is TRBJ2-7; 8 bases line up with TRBD2. The CDR3 contains 13 residues. CDR1 is ENHRY, CDR2 SYGVKD, per germline. Trimming cost V 7 bases and J 7 bases; bases outside gene matches: 9.

This clonotype was observed a handful of times. This chain connects TRBV6-2 or TRBV6-3 to TRBJ2-2, with TRBD1 identical over 10 bases. This CDR3 has 16 amino acids. Looked up from germline, CDR1 is MNHEY and CDR2 is SVGEGT. Unmatched junction bases numbered 9, after V lost 6 bases and J lost 5 bases. CDR3 region: CASRPTGGARTGELFF. CDR3 nucleotides: TGTGCCAGCAGACCGACAGGGGGCGCGAGGACCGGGGAGCTGTTTTTT.

J is TRBJ2-7 and V is TRBV6-5, with TRBD2 matching 13 bases. Trimming removed 9 bases from V and 3 bases from J; junction bases left unmatched: 14. Per the germline V gene, CDR1 is MNHEY and CDR2 is SVGAGI. This CDR3 has 17 residues. CDR3 in DNA: TGTGCCAGTGCCCTTTCCGGGACTAGCGGGACGTTCTACGAGCAGTACTTC. Encoded protein: CASALSGTSGTFYEQYF.

The rearrangement uses TRBV9 and TRBJ2-1, with 11 bases aligning to TRBD2. Germline V lookup: CDR1 SGDLS, CDR2 YYNGEE. Trimming removed 3 bases from V and 5 bases from J; junction bases left unmatched: 1. This CDR3 is 14 amino acids long. CDR3 coding DNA: TGTGCCAGCAGCGGTAGCGGGGGGGACAATGAGCAGTTCTTC. This encodes CASSGSGGDNEQFF.

This clonotype has only a few counts. This chain connects TRBV24-1 to TRBJ2-1, with 9 bases identical to TRBD1. This CDR3 contains 15 residues. CDR1 and CDR2 from the germline V gene are KGHDR and SFDVKD. The V gene end was trimmed by 5 bases and the J gene end by 6 bases; junction bases not matched to a gene: 7. The CDR3 coding sequence is TGTGCCACCAGTGCTACCCCGGACAGGGGCAATGAGCAGTTCTTC. Its translation: CATSATPDRGNEQFF.

This clonotype was detected a few times. The V call is TRBV5-8, the J call TRBJ2-3; TRBD2 agrees at 9 bases. CDR1 is SGHTS and CDR2 is YDEGEE in the germline V gene. J lost 10 bases, V lost 3 bases, and 12 bases had no gene match. The length of the CDR3 is 15 residues. The CDR3 nucleotides are TGTGCCAGCAGCTCTCACTTACTCAGCGGGAGGCCGCAGTATTTT. This encodes CASSSHLLSGRPQYF.

Ten or more counts support this clonotype. The gene calls are TRBV7-2 and TRBJ1-5; D remains ambiguous. Germline values: CDR1 SGHTA, CDR2 FQGNSA. Trimming shortened V by 5 bases and J by 0 bases, and 11 bases separated the two germline ends. This CDR3 spans 15 amino acids. The CDR3 DNA reads TGTGCCAGCAGCCCTACACCGAATAGCAATCAGCCCCAGCATTTT. It translates to CASSPTPNSNQPQHF.

This clonotype has ten or more counts. The chain carries TRBV5-8 and TRBJ2-7, with unresolved D. This CDR3 has 14 residues. Germline-derived CDR1 and CDR2 are SGHTS and YDEGEE. V was cut by 2 bases and J by 1 base, with 10 bases left in between. Here the CDR3 DNA reads TGTGCCAGCAGCTTAAGTTTACAGTCCTACGAGCAGTACTTC. Translating it yields CASSLSLQSYEQYF.

The table lists this clonotype with a few counts. The chain recombines TRBV19 with TRBJ1-1; 7 bases fit TRBD1. The germline CDR1 and CDR2 sequences are LNHDA and SQIVND (reference sequence). The V gene end was trimmed by 7 bases and the J gene end by 1 base; junction bases not matched to a gene: 9. This CDR3 contains 15 residues. This CDR3 reads CASMGGTARNTEAFF. The DNA for the CDR3 is TGTGCCAGTATGGGGGGGACAGCCAGGAACACTGAAGCTTTCTTT.

This clonotype was seen a few times. The chain combines TRBV7-7 with TRBJ1-1; the D is unclear. There are 14 residues in the CDR3. CDR1 is SSHAT and CDR2 is FNYEAQ in the germline V gene (reference sequence). Trimming took 5 bases from V and 1 from J, leaving 11 bases between them. The DNA for the CDR3 is TGTGCCAGCAGCCCATTCGGGAGGAACACTGAAGCTTTCTTT. Amino acid sequence: CASSPFGRNTEAFF.

This clonotype was found many times. The genes are TRBV12-3 or TRBV12-4 and TRBJ1-5; D is unclear. The CDR3 contains 14 residues. The ends were cut back, 6 bases at V and 2 bases at J, with 11 bases in the middle. The CDR3 nucleotides read TGTGCCAGCAGGGCGGGGAGGCGCAATCAGCCCCAGCATTTT. Translated, it gives CASRAGRRNQPQHF.

This clonotype was seen repeatedly, ten times or more. The chain employs TRBV7-2 and TRBJ1-4, with D perhaps TRBD1 (6 bases). V was shortened by 5 bases and J by 5 bases, with 12 bases between the two germline ends. The CDR3 totals 14 residues. The germline CDR1 and CDR2 sequences are SGHTA and FQGNSA. CDR3 residues: CASSPQGSNEKLFF. The CDR3 region has the DNA TGTGCCAGCAGCCCCCAGGGGTCCAATGAAAAACTGTTTTTT.

This clonotype occurred many times. This sequence joins TRBV7-2 and TRBJ2-5; D uncertain. CDR3 size: 14 residues. Germline CDR1 and CDR2: SGHTA and FQGNSA. V was cut by 3 bases and J by 3 bases, with 11 bases left in between. The CDR3 reads CASSFSLLKETQYF. The CDR3 DNA is TGTGCCAGCAGCTTTAGTTTGCTAAAAGAGACCCAGTACTTC. Filled out from reference TRBV7-2 and TRBJ2-5, the complete variable domain reads GAGVSQSPSNKVTEKGKDVELRCDPISGHTALYWYRQSLGQGLEFLIYFQGNSAPDKSGLPSDRFSAERTGGSVSTLTIQRTQQEDSAVYLCASSFSLLKETQYFGPGTRLLVL.

The CDR3 bases are TGTGCCAGCAGTGTTCGAGGGATAAGTGCTTTCTTT. This gives the protein CASSVRGISAFF. The chain uses TRBV2 and TRBJ1-1; D remains ambiguous. The CDR3 sequence is 12 residues long. V was trimmed by 4 bases and J by 11 bases, leaving 14 bases between them. Germline V lookup: CDR1 SNHLY, CDR2 FYNNEI.

This clonotype was recorded at least ten times. The chain carries TRBV6-1 and TRBJ2-7, with D perhaps TRBD2 (5 bases). CDR3 size: 12 residues. The germline V gene has CDR1 MNHNS and CDR2 SASEGT. Trimming left V 7 bases short and J 1 base short, with 8 bases between. Here the CDR3 DNA reads TGTGCCAGCAAAGCGGTTTCCTACGAGCAGTACTTC. Its translation: CASKAVSYEQYF.